The rows below give T cell receptor beta chains drawn from one sample of a study of T cell responses to AZD1222 COVID-19 vaccine. Generated by immunoSEQ multiplex PCR, the TCRdb table keeps only in-frame clones and is missing some. Among fewer than 90,000 clones listed, around 83% were seen once. Sequences were derived from peripheral blood, sampled 28 days after the second AZD1222 dose. These receptors originate from an adult who received the AZD1222 COVID-19 vaccine. Both conserved end residues are part of each CDR3. D genes are given only for firm matches. Only part of the rows carry a size: once, few, many, or a class if the clone is expanded.

J: TRBJ1-4
size: -
V: TRBV10-3
D: -
DNA: TGTGCCATCAGACTCGGCCCGGAGGAAAAACTGTTTTTT
CDR3: CAIRLGPEEKLFF

J: TRBJ2-1
size: -
V: TRBV13
D: -
DNA: TGTGCCAGCAGCTTAGACGACACTGAACCTAGGAATGAGCAGTTCTTC
CDR3: CASSLDDTEPRNEQFF

J: TRBJ2-5
size: -
V: TRBV30
D: TRBD1
DNA: TGTGCCTGGACAGGACAGGGACGTCCACAAGAGACCCAGTACTTC
CDR3: CAWTGQGRPQETQYF

J: TRBJ2-2
size: -
V: TRBV28
D: -
DNA: TGTGCCAGCAGTTTAGTGGGAGGGACAACCGGGGAGCTGTTTTTT
CDR3: CASSLVGGTTGELFF

J: TRBJ2-5
size: -
V: TRBV10-1
D: -
DNA: TGCGCCAGCAGTGGGGACGAGGAGACCCAGTACTTC
CDR3: CASSGDEETQYF

J: TRBJ2-5
size: once
V: TRBV21-1
D: -
DNA: TGTGCCAGCAGCCGAGAGACAGGGTCCCAAGAGACCCAGTACTTC
CDR3: CASSRETGSQETQYF

J: TRBJ1-5
size: once
V: TRBV2
D: -
DNA: TGTGCCAGCAGTGAGGGCGTATATAGCAATCAGCCCCAGCATTTT
CDR3: CASSEGVYSNQPQHF

J: TRBJ1-5
size: once
V: TRBV6-5
D: -
DNA: TGTGCCAGCAGTTACTCTGGGGGGGGTAGGCAGCCCCAGCATTTT
CDR3: CASSYSGGGRQPQHF

J: TRBJ1-2
size: -
V: TRBV6-2/TRBV6-3
D: -
DNA: TGTGCCAGCAGTTACGTGTCAGGGCGAGGCTACACCTTC
CDR3: CASSYVSGRGYTF

J: TRBJ1-1
size: -
V: TRBV19
D: -
DNA: TGTGCCAGTAGTATCTGGACTGAAGCTTTCTTT
CDR3: CASSIWTEAFF

J: TRBJ1-1
size: -
V: TRBV5-6
D: -
DNA: TGTGCCAGCAGCTTGAACAGGGAGGCCTGGAACACTGAAGCTTTCTTT
CDR3: CASSLNREAWNTEAFF

J: TRBJ1-1
size: -
V: TRBV7-9
D: -
DNA: TGTGCCAGCAGCTCACAGCCCATGAACACTGAAGCTTTCTTT
CDR3: CASSSQPMNTEAFF

J: TRBJ2-3
size: -
V: TRBV21-1
D: -
DNA: TGTGCCAGCAGCAAAGGGGCGACGCGCACAGATACGCAGTATTTT
CDR3: CASSKGATRTDTQYF

J: TRBJ1-1
size: -
V: TRBV28
D: -
DNA: TGTGCCAGCACCCTAGGCGTCTGGAACACTGAAGCTTTCTTT
CDR3: CASTLGVWNTEAFF

J: TRBJ2-3
size: -
V: TRBV6-5
D: TRBD2
DNA: TGTGCCAGCAGTCTCGGACTAGCGCGCACAGATACGCAGTATTTT
CDR3: CASSLGLARTDTQYF

J: TRBJ1-5
size: -
V: TRBV27
D: -
DNA: TGTGCCAGCAGTCTCAGCAGGGAGGCCAATCAGCCCCAGCATTTT
CDR3: CASSLSREANQPQHF

J: TRBJ2-4
size: -
V: TRBV28
D: -
DNA: TGTGCCAGCAGTTTATGGCAGGGCTCGGCCAAAAACATTCAGTACTTC
CDR3: CASSLWQGSAKNIQYF

J: TRBJ1-5
size: -
V: TRBV12-2
D: -
DNA: TGTGCAAGTCGCTTAGTGGGGGACAGGGGGCCGAGCAATCAGCCCCAGCATTTT
CDR3: CASRLVGDRGPSNQPQHF

J: TRBJ1-6
size: -
V: TRBV3-1/TRBV3-2
D: -
DNA: TGTGCCAGCAGCGGTAATTCACCCCTCCACTTT
CDR3: CASSGNSPLHF

J: TRBJ1-2
size: -
V: TRBV7-2
D: -
DNA: TGTGCCAGCAGCTTAGCCTTACCCTCGGGAGGCTACACCTTC
CDR3: CASSLALPSGGYTF

J: TRBJ1-4
size: -
V: TRBV3-1/TRBV3-2
D: -
DNA: TGTGCCAGCAGCCAAGAGAGAAAACTGTTTTTT
CDR3: CASSQERKLFF

J: TRBJ2-5
size: -
V: TRBV3-1/TRBV3-2
D: TRBD2
DNA: TGTGCCAGCAGCCAACGGGGGGTCCAAGAGACCCAGTACTTC
CDR3: CASSQRGVQETQYF

J: TRBJ2-3
size: -
V: TRBV25-1
D: -
DNA: TGTGCCAGCAGTGAATTAGCCGGCGGGATGGGGACAGATACGCAGTATTTT
CDR3: CASSELAGGMGTDTQYF

J: TRBJ2-5
size: -
V: TRBV18
D: -
DNA: TGTGCCAGCTCACCAGGACAAATCCAAGAGACCCAGTACTTC
CDR3: CASSPGQIQETQYF

J: TRBJ2-6
size: -
V: TRBV30
D: -
DNA: TGTGCCTGGATTACCTCGGGATTGGGGGCGAGCTCTGGGGCCAACGTCCTGACTTTC
CDR3: CAWITSGLGASSGANVLTF

J: TRBJ2-7
size: -
V: TRBV28
D: TRBD2
DNA: TGTGCCAGCAGTTCCCCCGAAGCGGGAGGCTACGAGCAGTACTTC
CDR3: CASSSPEAGGYEQYF

J: TRBJ2-3
size: -
V: TRBV24-1
D: -
DNA: TGTGCCACCCCTCTCCCGGCAGGGAAGGGCACAGATACGCAGTATTTT
CDR3: CATPLPAGKGTDTQYF

J: TRBJ2-1
size: -
V: TRBV3-1/TRBV3-2
D: -
DNA: TGTGCCAGCAGCCAAGGCCATAACGTGAATGAGCAGTTCTTC
CDR3: CASSQGHNVNEQFF

J: TRBJ2-7
size: few
V: TRBV24-1
D: -
DNA: TGTGCCACCAGTGCTTCCGGCTTCGCCTACGAGCAGTACTTC
CDR3: CATSASGFAYEQYF

J: TRBJ1-1
size: -
V: TRBV21-1
D: -
DNA: TGTGCCAGCAGCAACCGACAGGGGAAGACTGAAGCTTTCTTT
CDR3: CASSNRQGKTEAFF

J: TRBJ2-5
size: -
V: TRBV6-2/TRBV6-3
D: TRBD1
DNA: TGTGCCAGCAGTTACCCGGGACAGGCCCAAGAGACCCAGTACTTC
CDR3: CASSYPGQAQETQYF

J: TRBJ2-2
size: few
V: TRBV7-2
D: TRBD1
DNA: TGTGCCAGCAGCTTACGGACAGGGGGTTCGAACACCGGGGAGCTGTTTTTT
CDR3: CASSLRTGGSNTGELFF

J: TRBJ2-2
size: -
V: TRBV3-1/TRBV3-2
D: -
DNA: TGTGCCAGCAGGGGCCTTTCAGGGACCGGGGAGCTGTTTTTT
CDR3: CASRGLSGTGELFF

J: TRBJ2-5
size: -
V: TRBV5-1
D: TRBD2
DNA: TGCGCCAGCAGCTGGGAAGCGGGGGCGGGAGAGACCCAGTACTTC
CDR3: CASSWEAGAGETQYF

J: TRBJ1-3
size: -
V: TRBV4-1
D: -
DNA: TGCGCCAGCGGGACCGCACGGTCTCGAAACACCATATATTTT
CDR3: CASGTARSRNTIYF

J: TRBJ2-6
size: -
V: TRBV6-6
D: -
DNA: TGTGCCAGCAGTCGGGGACACCCTAGCTCTGGGGCCAACGTCCTGACTTTC
CDR3: CASSRGHPSSGANVLTF

J: TRBJ2-5
size: -
V: TRBV11-2
D: -
DNA: TGTGCCAGCAGCTTCGACCCTGGGCAGGGAGGAATCCAAGAGACCCAGTACTTC
CDR3: CASSFDPGQGGIQETQYF

J: TRBJ2-2
size: -
V: TRBV5-4
D: -
DNA: TGTGCCAGCAGCCCTCCGGGACACTTCACCGGGGAGCTGTTTTTT
CDR3: CASSPPGHFTGELFF

J: TRBJ2-7
size: -
V: TRBV30
D: -
DNA: TGTGCCTGGAGTGTACTCGGAGAGACAAAACACTCCTACGAGCAGTACTTC
CDR3: CAWSVLGETKHSYEQYF

J: TRBJ2-2
size: -
V: TRBV29-1
D: TRBD1
DNA: TGCAGCGCCTTCCTCCGACAGGGGGCCCCAAGCACCGGGGAGCTGTTTTTT
CDR3: CSAFLRQGAPSTGELFF

J: TRBJ1-2
size: few
V: TRBV3-1/TRBV3-2
D: TRBD1
DNA: TGTGCCAGCAGCGAGACAGGGGACGACTATGGCTACACCTTC
CDR3: CASSETGDDYGYTF

J: TRBJ2-1
size: -
V: TRBV7-3
D: TRBD2
DNA: TGTGCCATCCCGGGACTAGCGCGTAATGAGCAGTTCTTC
CDR3: CAIPGLARNEQFF

J: TRBJ1-5
size: -
V: TRBV28
D: -
DNA: TGTGCCAGCACCGGCGGGCAGATCAATCAGCCCCAGCATTTT
CDR3: CASTGGQINQPQHF

J: TRBJ2-1
size: -
V: TRBV7-3
D: TRBD2
DNA: TGTGCCAGCAGCTTAGGGCTAGCGGGAGCGATAAATGAGCAGTTCTTC
CDR3: CASSLGLAGAINEQFF

J: TRBJ2-3
size: -
V: TRBV6-2/TRBV6-3
D: -
DNA: TGTGCCAGCAGTCTCGTGGAGGCTAGCACAGATACGCAGTATTTT
CDR3: CASSLVEASTDTQYF

J: TRBJ2-3
size: -
V: TRBV9
D: TRBD2
DNA: TGTGCCAGCAGCGTAGGGACTAGCGGGAAGACAGATACGCAGTATTTT
CDR3: CASSVGTSGKTDTQYF

J: TRBJ1-2
size: once
V: TRBV19
D: -
DNA: TGTGCCAGTAGTATTGGGACCGGGGCTCGGGGCTACACCTTC
CDR3: CASSIGTGARGYTF

J: TRBJ2-1
size: -
V: TRBV28
D: TRBD1
DNA: TGTGCCAGCAGGAGAGGGGGCGGTGAGTCCTACAATGAGCAGTTCTTC
CDR3: CASRRGGGESYNEQFF

J: TRBJ1-4
size: -
V: TRBV27
D: -
DNA: TGTGCCAGCTTGAGAAGGGGCGGAGAAAAACTGTTTTTT
CDR3: CASLRRGGEKLFF

J: TRBJ1-1
size: -
V: TRBV29-1
D: -
DNA: TGCAGCGTTGCCGCCCTCGGGCAGGGCACTGAAGCTTTCTTT
CDR3: CSVAALGQGTEAFF

J: TRBJ2-6
size: -
V: TRBV5-1
D: -
DNA: TGCGCCAGCAGCGCGGGACGCCCTGGGGCCAACGTCCTGACTTTC
CDR3: CASSAGRPGANVLTF

J: TRBJ1-5
size: -
V: TRBV28
D: -
DNA: TGTGCCAGCAGTTTAGGGGGAGCATGGACGGGTAGCAATCAGCCCCAGCATTTT
CDR3: CASSLGGAWTGSNQPQHF

J: TRBJ1-5
size: once
V: TRBV27
D: -
DNA: TGTGCCAGCAGCCCGACGGGTCAGCCCCAGCATTTT
CDR3: CASSPTGQPQHF